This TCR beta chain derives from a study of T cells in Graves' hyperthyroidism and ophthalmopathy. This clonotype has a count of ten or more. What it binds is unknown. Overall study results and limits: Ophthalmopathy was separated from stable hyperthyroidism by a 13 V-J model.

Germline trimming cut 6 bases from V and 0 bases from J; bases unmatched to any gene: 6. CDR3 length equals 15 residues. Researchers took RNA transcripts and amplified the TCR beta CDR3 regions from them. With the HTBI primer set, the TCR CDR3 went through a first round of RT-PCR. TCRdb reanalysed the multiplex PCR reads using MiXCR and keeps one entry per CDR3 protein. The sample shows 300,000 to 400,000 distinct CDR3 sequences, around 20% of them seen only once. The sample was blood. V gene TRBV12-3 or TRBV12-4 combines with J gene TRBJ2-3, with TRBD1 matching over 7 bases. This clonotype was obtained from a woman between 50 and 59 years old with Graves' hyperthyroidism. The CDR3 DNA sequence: TGTGCCAGCAGCACGTCGGGACAGAGCACAGATACGCAGTATTTT. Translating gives CASSTSGQSTDTQYF.